The 32 T cell receptor beta chains below all came from one sample that was sequenced in a study of lymphopenia after photon versus proton radiotherapy. Sequenced by immunoSEQ multiplex PCR; TCRdb stores in-frame clones only, minus some. The sample lists roughly 41,000 clones; over 65% were seen once. The sequenced sample was peripheral blood, obtained from a patient treated with photon-based radiotherapy. Every receptor here comes from a man between 45 and 60 years old with gastric cancer.

V is TRBV7-2 and J is TRBJ2-7, with D perhaps matching TRBD2 (7 bases). From germline, CDR1 is SGHTA and CDR2 FQGNSA. The V and J ends lost 4 bases and 6 bases respectively, with 19 bases between them. The CDR3 is 15 amino acids. The DNA of the CDR3 is TGTGCCAGCAGCTCCGGGGAGGGGGGAATGCTCGAGCAGTACTTC. Its translation: CASSSGEGGMLEQYF.

The rearrangement links TRBV4-1 to TRBJ1-4; tentatively, D is TRBD1 (5 bases). The ends were cut back, 1 base at V and 7 bases at J, with 22 bases in the middle. The CDR3 length is 18 residues. Germline V gene lookup returns CDR1 MGHRA and CDR2 YSYEKL. The DNA of the CDR3 is TGCGCCAGCAGCCAAGTCCCAACTTTTGGGGCCGGGGGTGAAAAACTGTTTTTT. Protein: CASSQVPTFGAGGEKLFF.

The chain joins TRBV7-9 to TRBJ2-4, with TRBD1 identical over 9 bases. The CDR3 covers 18 residues. Germline CDR1 is SEHNR and CDR2 is FQNEAQ (reference sequence). The trim removed 5 bases at V and 8 bases at J, leaving 19 bases unmatched. In DNA, the CDR3 is TGTGCCAGCAGCCTTAGCCGGACAGGGGAGGTCGGTTTGGACATTCAGTACTTC. Its translation is CASSLSRTGEVGLDIQYF.

The chain links TRBV30 to TRBJ1-4, with D perhaps TRBD1 (5 bases). The CDR3 totals 13 residues. Germline V gives CDR1 GTSNPN, CDR2 SVGIG (reference sequence). Trimming left V 0 bases short and J 10 bases short, with 12 bases between. DNA of the CDR3: TGTGCCTGGAGTGTTGGGAGGGGCGGAAAACTGTTTTTT. Protein product: CAWSVGRGGKLFF.

The sample holds one count of this clone. This chain uses TRBV6-5 with TRBJ2-7; D possibly matches TRBD1 or TRBD2 (5 bases each). Looked up from germline, CDR1 is MNHEY and CDR2 is SVGAGI. V lost 4 bases, J lost 4 bases, and 17 bases lay in between. The CDR3 sequence is 15 residues long. For the CDR3, the DNA is TGTGCCAGCAGTTTTGGACACTCGGGACGGTACGAGCAGTACTTC. This gives the protein CASSFGHSGRYEQYF.

In regard to this clone: A junction end diverges from the germline sequence, so it may reflect a read error. The chain is built from TRBV5-1 and TRBJ2-7, with D perhaps TRBD2 (6 bases). CDR3 length: 11 amino acids. Germline-derived CDR1 and CDR2 are SGHRS and YFSETQ. CDR3 bases: TGCGCCAGCAGCGAAACCGGGACTTTATTCTTC. This encodes CASSETGTLFF.

The V gene is TRBV11-2, the J gene TRBJ2-5, with 8 bases identical to TRBD1. The CDR3 has 14 residues. Germline V gene data show CDR1 as SGHAT and CDR2 as FQNNGV. Trimming at V came to 0 bases and at J to 4 bases, leaving 1 base not matched to a gene. The CDR3 coding sequence is TGTGCCAGCAGCTTAGACAGGGGGCGAGAGACCCAGTACTTC. Its translation: CASSLDRGRETQYF.

The gene calls are TRBV11-2 and TRBJ1-2; D may be TRBD1 (5 bases). The germline V and J ends were trimmed by 0 bases and 6 bases, with 14 bases remaining between them. CDR1 SGHAT and CDR2 FQNNGV come from the germline V gene. CDR3 length: 15 residues. This chain's CDR3 is CASSLDPTGTDGYTF. DNA of the CDR3: TGTGCCAGCAGCTTAGACCCAACCGGGACGGATGGCTACACCTTC.

The chain joins TRBV28 to TRBJ1-5, with TRBD1 identical over 8 bases. Losses at the gene ends were 4 bases for V and 2 bases for J; bases not matched to a gene: 4. The germline V gene has CDR1 MDHEN and CDR2 SYDVKM. The CDR3 has 15 residues. The CDR3 DNA reads as TGTGCCAGCAGTTCCGACAGGGGAGGCAATCAGCCCCAGCATTTT. Residues: CASSSDRGGNQPQHF. The variable domain in full, completed from reference TRBV28 and TRBJ1-5, reads DVKVTQSSRYLVKRTGEKVFLECVQDMDHENMFWYRQDPGLGLRLIYFSYDVKMKEKGDIPEGYSVSREKKERFSLILESASTNQTSMYLCASSSDRGGNQPQHFGDGTRLSIL.

CDR3 sequence: CASSLGLADAQETQYF. For the CDR3, the DNA is TGTGCCAGCAGCTTGGGACTAGCGGACGCCCAAGAGACCCAGTACTTC. The V and J genes are TRBV7-9 and TRBJ2-5; 11 bases match TRBD2. Germline V gene data show CDR1 as SEHNR and CDR2 as FQNEAQ (reference sequence). CDR3 size: 16 residues. The junction had 4 bases not matched to a gene; V was cut back by 3 bases and J by 1 base. Supplemented by reference TRBV7-9 and TRBJ2-5, the full variable domain reads DTGVSQNPRHKITKRGQNVTFRCDPISEHNRLYWYRQTLGQGPEFLTYFQNEAQLEKSRLLSDRFSAERPKGSFSTLEIQRTEQGDSAMYLCASSLGLADAQETQYFGPGTRLLVL.

By share of the sample, this clone is medium-sized. V gene TRBV27 combines with J gene TRBJ1-1; no firm D call. The CDR3 has 13 residues. Trimming stripped 8 bases from V and 4 bases from J, with 14 bases between. CDR1 and CDR2 (germline): MNHEY, SMNVEV (reference sequence). For the CDR3, the DNA is TGTGCCAGCGTTGCAACTGAGGGCACTGAAGCTTTCTTT. Its protein is CASVATEGTEAFF.

V gene TRBV5-1 combines with J gene TRBJ2-5; D may be TRBD1 (6 bases). V was cut by 1 base and J by 0 bases, with 10 bases left in between. Germline V gene sequence: CDR1 SGHRS, CDR2 YFSETQ. This CDR3 has 15 amino acids. As DNA, the CDR3 is TGCGCCAGCAGCTTGACAGGGATGTACCAAGAGACCCAGTACTTC. Protein sequence: CASSLTGMYQETQYF.

This sequence joins TRBV30 and TRBJ1-1; D possibly corresponds to TRBD1 (6 bases). The V end was cut by 0 bases, the J end by 9 bases, with 8 bases between. CDR3 length equals 11 residues. Germline CDR1 reads GTSNPN; CDR2 reads SVGIG (reference sequence). The CDR3 region is CAWSVRGKAFF. In DNA form, the CDR3 reads TGTGCCTGGAGTGTAAGGGGGAAAGCTTTCTTT.

This sequence joins TRBV30 and TRBJ2-2; D gene ambiguous. CDR1 and CDR2 (germline): GTSNPN, SVGIG (reference sequence). The CDR3 length is 13 residues. Trimming shortened V by 1 base and J by 2 bases, and 5 bases separated the two germline ends. In DNA form, the CDR3 reads TGTGCCTGGAGTGCCTTAAACACCGGGGAGCTGTTTTTT. Protein: CAWSALNTGELFF.

This clone is a singleton in its sample. The gene calls are TRBV7-2 and TRBJ1-1; 10 nucleotides line up with TRBD1. V shed 1 base and J 5 bases; nucleotides not matched to a gene: 4. Germline V gene data show CDR1 as SGHTA and CDR2 as FQGNSA. CDR3 length: 15 amino acids. The CDR3 bases are TGTGCCAGCAGCTTAGTGGGACAGGGGAAGACTGAAGCTTTCTTT. It encodes CASSLVGQGKTEAFF.

CDR3 DNA sequence: TGTGCCAGCAGTGAAGGGCCGTTGCAATACTTC. This sequence encodes CASSEGPLQYF. V is TRBV6-1 and J is TRBJ2-5, with no clear D. With 1 base removed from V and 14 bases from J, the gap between germline ends came to 11 bases. CDR1 and CDR2 (germline): MNHNS, SASEGT. The CDR3 spans 11 residues.

V is TRBV25-1 and J is TRBJ1-2; a weak D match, TRBD1 (6 bases). This CDR3 contains 13 residues. Trimming shortened V by 8 bases and J by 7 bases, and 17 bases separated the two germline ends. The germline V gene has CDR1 MGHDK and CDR2 SYGVNS. The CDR3 DNA sequence: TGTGCCAGCCTAGGGGGGAGAAGGGGTGGCTACACCTTC. Its protein product is CASLGGRRGGYTF.

The chain links TRBV7-7 to TRBJ1-5, with D hard to call. The CDR3 runs 15 residues. V was shortened by 0 bases and J by 7 bases, with 13 bases between the two germline ends. Germline V CDR1 and CDR2: SSHAT, FNYEAQ (reference sequence). CDR3 nucleotide sequence: TGTGCCAGCAGCTTAGCCCTCGGGGAGGGACAGCCCCAGCATTTT. Protein sequence: CASSLALGEGQPQHF.

J is TRBJ1-1 and V is TRBV11-3; D unresolved. This CDR3 contains 13 residues. Between the trimmed V and J ends, which lost 3 bases and 7 bases, there was a span of 12 bases. CDR1 and CDR2 (germline): SGHNT, YENEEA. The CDR3, as DNA: TGTGCCAGCAGCTTCAATGAAGGCAGTGAAGCTTTCTTT. Residues: CASSFNEGSEAFF. Full variable domain (remainder filled in from reference TRBV11-3 and TRBJ1-1): EAGVVQSPRYKIIEKKQPVAFWCNPISGHNTLYWYLQNLGQGPELLIRYENEEAVDDSQLPKDRFSAERLKGVDSTLKIQPAELGDSAVYLCASSFNEGSEAFFGQGTRLTVV.

V gene TRBV18 combines with J gene TRBJ2-7, with 11 bases identical to TRBD2. CDR3 length: 15 residues. V gave up 2 bases and J gave up 4 bases; unmatched junction bases: 4. The germline V gene has CDR1 KGHSH and CDR2 LQKENI. The CDR3 sequence is CASSPYTSGSYEQYF. The CDR3 bases are TGTGCCAGCTCACCATATACTAGCGGGAGTTACGAGCAGTACTTC.

The V gene is TRBV7-3, the J gene TRBJ1-4; maybe TRBD1 (5 bases). V lost 5 bases, J lost 5 bases, and 12 bases lay in between. CDR3 length equals 14 residues. Germline CDR1 and CDR2: SGHTA and FQGTGA. CDR3 sequence reads: CASSEGPLNEKLFF. The CDR3 DNA reads as TGTGCCAGCAGCGAGGGACCGCTAAATGAAAAACTGTTTTTT.

The chain has TRBV30 and TRBJ2-3, with 11 bases fitting TRBD2. The germline V gene has CDR1 GTSNPN and CDR2 SVGIG (reference sequence). This CDR3 is built from 15 residues. V gave up 2 bases and J gave up 6 bases; unmatched junction bases: 7. CDR3 sequence (DNA): TGTGCCTGGAGTAAGCTAGCGGGAGGCCGGGATACGCAGTATTTT. Protein product: CAWSKLAGGRDTQYF.

The chain recombines TRBV6-5 with TRBJ2-7, with 10 bases matching TRBD1. Germline V gene sequence: CDR1 MNHEY, CDR2 SVGAGI. The CDR3 has 14 residues. Trimming took 6 bases from V and 7 from J; bases not matched to a gene: 9. The CDR3 DNA is TGTGCCAGCAGGCTGACAGGGGGCGCGTATGAGCAGTACTTC. Residues: CASRLTGGAYEQYF.

This chain uses TRBV7-9 with TRBJ2-3; the D is unclear. Trimming removed 4 bases from V and 1 base from J, with 9 bases in between. CDR1 SEHNR and CDR2 FQNEAQ come from the germline V gene (reference sequence). This CDR3 region has 14 residues. DNA of the CDR3: TGTGCCAGCAGCTCCACCCAACGCACAGATACGCAGTATTTT. Protein: CASSSTQRTDTQYF.

The chain employs TRBV4-1 and TRBJ1-2; D is possibly TRBD1 (5 bases). The V and J ends lost 3 bases and 5 bases respectively, with 22 bases between them. The CDR3 is made up of 17 amino acids. Germline V gene lookup returns CDR1 MGHRA and CDR2 YSYEKL. Here the CDR3 DNA reads TGCGCCAGCAGCCAGGACCCGACCTCCACGGGGCTATATGGCTACACCTTC. Translated, it gives CASSQDPTSTGLYGYTF.

This clone has a handful of counts. The gene calls are TRBV30 and TRBJ1-1, with TRBD1 matching over 7 bases. CDR1 and CDR2 from the germline V gene are GTSNPN and SVGIG (reference sequence). The CDR3 runs to 14 residues. V shed 4 bases, J shed 4 bases, and the junction held 9 bases outside the gene matches. The CDR3 loop is CAWNKLRQGTEAFF. The DNA of the CDR3 is TGTGCCTGGAATAAACTTAGACAGGGCACTGAAGCTTTCTTT. Together with reference TRBV30 and TRBJ1-1, the CDR3 gives the full variable domain: SQTIHQWPATLVQPVGSPLSLECTVEGTSNPNLYWYRQAAGRGLQLLFYSVGIGQISSEVPQNLSASRPQDRQFILSSKKLLLSDSGFYLCAWNKLRQGTEAFFGQGTRLTVV.

The CDR3 protein is CASSPDFGNTEAFF. CDR3 in DNA: TGTGCCAGTAGTCCAGACTTTGGGAACACTGAAGCTTTCTTT. This rearrangement joins TRBV19 to TRBJ1-1; unclear D gene. Trimming removed 5 bases from V and 1 base from J, with 11 bases in between. CDR1 is LNHDA and CDR2 is SQIVND in the germline V gene (reference sequence). This CDR3 contains 14 residues.

This chain joins TRBV10-1 and TRBJ2-2; no firm D call. The CDR3 has 14 residues. V was pared by 1 base and J by 1 base, with 4 bases between. Per germline, CDR1 WNHNN and CDR2 SYGVQD (reference sequence). This CDR3 reads CASSEYRNTGELFF. Here the CDR3 DNA reads TGCGCCAGCAGTGAGTACAGGAACACCGGGGAGCTGTTTTTT.

The DNA for the CDR3 is TGTGCCAGCAGCAACATCGGGACAGGGGGTGAAAAACTGTTTTTT. Translated, it gives CASSNIGTGGEKLFF. The chain uses TRBV7-8 and TRBJ1-4, with TRBD1 matching 11 bases. V was pared by 5 bases and J by 7 bases, with 6 bases of the junction left unmatched. This CDR3 is built from 15 residues. Germline V gene lookup returns CDR1 SGHVS and CDR2 FQNEAQ.

The rearrangement uses TRBV27 and TRBJ1-2, with D uncertain. CDR3 length: 16 amino acids. Germline V gene data show CDR1 as MNHEY and CDR2 as SMNVEV (reference sequence). V lost 2 bases and J 4 bases, leaving 17 bases between the germline ends. The CDR3 spells CASSLAAGLSTYGYTF. CDR3 DNA sequence: TGTGCCAGCAGTTTAGCGGCAGGTCTTAGTACCTATGGCTACACCTTC.

The chain employs TRBV11-2 and TRBJ1-3, with D possibly being TRBD1 (5 bases). The CDR3 sequence is 16 residues long. Trimming cost V 5 bases and J 0 bases, with 14 bases left between them. The V gene's germline CDR1 is SGHAT and CDR2 FQNNGV. CDR3 in amino acids: CASSRLGTTSGNTIYF. DNA for the CDR3: TGTGCCAGCAGCAGACTTGGGACCACCTCTGGAAACACCATATATTTT.

The chain uses TRBV18 and TRBJ2-3; TRBD2 agrees at 12 bases. CDR1 and CDR2 (germline): KGHSH, LQKENI. With 4 bases clipped from V and 4 bases from J, the junction kept 3 bases outside the gene matches. The CDR3 contains 15 residues. CDR3 nucleotides: TGTGCCAGCTCACGCCTAGCGGGAGGGGCAGATACGCAGTATTTT. This translates into CASSRLAGGADTQYF.